A single sample gave rise to the 11 T cell receptor beta chains below, sequenced in a study of cytomegalovirus exposure and HLA in healthy donors. This PCR relied on a set of 60 Vbeta primers and 13 Jbeta primers. Sequencing used immunoSEQ multiplex PCR; TCRdb keeps in-frame clones, though not all of them. The table lists more than 95,000 clones, about three quarters of them singletons. Sequencing was carried out using PBMCs. Receptors were obtained from a woman between 25 and 40 years old in good health and CMV-seronegative.

This clone was recorded a few times. The genes are TRBV7-2 and TRBJ2-7, with D possibly TRBD1 on 6 matching bases. There are 14 residues in the CDR3. The V end lost 5 bases, the J end lost 4 bases, and 15 bases lay between the germline ends. The germline gives CDR1 SGHTA, CDR2 FQGNSA. Written as DNA, the CDR3 is TGTGCCAGCAGCAGGTGGACAGTTTCTTACGAGCAGTACTTC. Its translation is CASSRWTVSYEQYF.

This clone was detected once. The gene calls are TRBV2 and TRBJ2-1; perhaps TRBD1 as D (6 bases). Germline CDR1 is SNHLY and CDR2 is FYNNEI. The CDR3 has 16 residues. Trimming pared 8 bases from V and 9 bases from J, leaving 26 bases between. CDR3 residues: CASGGRRSTSQAEQFF. CDR3 in DNA: TGTGCCAGCGGGGGCAGGCGATCCACCAGCCAGGCTGAGCAGTTCTTC.

V is TRBV5-8 and J is TRBJ1-5; the D gene is possibly TRBD1 (5 bases). Trimming took off 0 bases at V and 1 base at J, with 11 bases between the two ends. Per the germline V gene, CDR1 is SGHTS and CDR2 is YDEGEE. The CDR3 has 16 residues. This CDR3 reads CASSLGAGPSNQPQHF. The CDR3 DNA is TGTGCCAGCAGCTTGGGAGCAGGGCCGAGCAATCAGCCCCAGCATTTT.

The gene calls are TRBV5-8 and TRBJ2-6; D is ambiguous. The V end lost 0 bases, the J end lost 0 bases, and 4 bases lay between the germline ends. This CDR3 contains 15 residues. Germline values: CDR1 SGHTS, CDR2 YDEGEE. The CDR3, as DNA: TGTGCCAGCAGCTTGGGTTACTCTGGGGCCAACGTCCTGACTTTC. It encodes CASSLGYSGANVLTF.

The rearrangement links TRBV4-1 to TRBJ1-6; the match to TRBD1 covers 9 bases. The germline gives CDR1 MGHRA, CDR2 YSYEKL. The V and J ends lost 5 bases and 10 bases, in that order; junction bases with no gene match: 9. This CDR3 is built from 15 residues. In DNA form, the CDR3 reads TGCGCCAGCAGCGAAACCGGGACAGGGATATCACCCCTCCACTTT. It is translated as CASSETGTGISPLHF.

This clone was found a few times. The CDR3 spells CASSQGWVSYNEQFF. In nucleotides, the CDR3 is TGTGCCAGCAGCCAGGGCTGGGTCTCCTACAATGAGCAGTTCTTC. The rearrangement joins TRBV7-3 to TRBJ2-1; D might be TRBD1 (5 bases). Germline CDR1 SGHTA, CDR2 FQGTGA. Trimming removed 5 bases from V and 0 bases from J, with 11 bases in between. The CDR3 totals 15 residues.

The J gene is TRBJ1-2, the V gene TRBV5-1; 8 bases align to TRBD1. CDR3 length: 15 residues. Trimming cost V 5 bases and J 3 bases; bases outside gene matches: 9. Germline V gene lookup returns CDR1 SGHRS and CDR2 YFSETQ. CDR3 residues: CASRAPGQAYYGYTF. Here the CDR3 DNA reads TGCGCCAGCAGGGCTCCGGGACAGGCCTACTATGGCTACACCTTC.

The genes are TRBV19 and TRBJ1-1; no clear D gene. V lost 6 bases and J lost 8, with 16 bases in between. The CDR3 extends over 13 amino acids. CDR1 is LNHDA and CDR2 is SQIVND in the germline V gene (reference sequence). Here the CDR3 reads CASSHASVWEAFF. The CDR3 DNA reads as TGTGCCAGTAGCCATGCCTCGGTTTGGGAAGCTTTCTTT.

This clone was seen a handful of times. V and J are TRBV7-6 and TRBJ2-3; D gene unclear. V was cut by 3 bases and J by 3 bases, with 4 bases left in between. The germline gives CDR1 SGHVS, CDR2 FNYEAQ. The CDR3 runs to 12 residues. The CDR3 loop reads CASSFLTDTQYF. CDR3 DNA: TGTGCCAGCAGCTTCCTTACAGATACGCAGTATTTT.

CDR3: CASSFTSYRVGYTF. CDR3 DNA sequence: TGTGCCAGCAGTTTCACATCTTACAGGGTGGGCTACACCTTC. This chain links TRBV6-5 with TRBJ1-2; tentatively, D is TRBD1 (6 bases). V was clipped by 4 bases and J by 8 bases, with 17 bases between them. Germline assignment: CDR1 MNHEY and CDR2 SVGAGI. The CDR3 has 14 amino acids.

V and J are TRBV30 and TRBJ2-7, with TRBD2 matching over 10 bases. The V gene end was trimmed by 2 bases and the J gene end by 4 bases; junction bases not matched to a gene: 8. CDR3 length: 15 amino acids. The germline CDR1 and CDR2 sequences are GTSNPN and SVGIG (reference sequence). The CDR3 DNA reads as TGTGCCTGGAGTCCCCTTAGCGGGAGGTCATACGAGCAGTACTTC. This sequence encodes CAWSPLSGRSYEQYF. The variable domain in full, completed from reference TRBV30 and TRBJ2-7, reads SQTIHQWPATLVQPVGSPLSLECTVEGTSNPNLYWYRQAAGRGLQLLFYSVGIGQISSEVPQNLSASRPQDRQFILSSKKLLLSDSGFYLCAWSPLSGRSYEQYFGPGTRLTVT.